This TCR beta chain emerged from a study of shared clonotypes between healthy human individuals. Points from the study as a whole: Larger richness was generally estimated for naive than memory subsets.

Germline-derived CDR1 and CDR2 are LNHDA and SQIVND (reference sequence). The CDR3 is 14 amino acids. V was shortened by 2 bases and J by 0 bases, with 5 bases between the two germline ends. Method: immunoSEQ multiplex PCR; TCRdb's copy keeps in-frame clones and lacks some. The table shows about 980,000 clones, with 76% occurring only once. Points on this clone: Its matching antigen is unknown.

This chain joins TRBV19 and TRBJ1-3; D uncertain. The clonotype originates from a man between 18 and 29 years old in good health. The sample comprised memory CD4+ T cells sorted from blood. The subset: CD45RA-negative fraction. The CDR3 spells CASSILSSGNTIYF. The CDR3 bases are TGTGCCAGTAGTATACTGAGCTCTGGAAACACCATATATTTT.